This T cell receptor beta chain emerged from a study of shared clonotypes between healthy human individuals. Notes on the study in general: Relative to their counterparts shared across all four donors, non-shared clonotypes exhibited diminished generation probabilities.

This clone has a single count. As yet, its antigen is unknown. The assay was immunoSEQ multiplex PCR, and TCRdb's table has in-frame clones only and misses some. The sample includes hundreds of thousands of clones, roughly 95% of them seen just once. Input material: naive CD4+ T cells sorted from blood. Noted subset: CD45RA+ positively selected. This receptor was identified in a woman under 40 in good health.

The CDR3 protein is CSAREGRGQYF. CDR3 nucleotide sequence: TGCAGTGCTAGAGAAGGAAGGGGGCAGTACTTC. The chain recombines TRBV20-1 with TRBJ2-7, with D tentatively TRBD1 (5 bases). The CDR3 totals 11 residues. Per germline, CDR1 DFQATT and CDR2 SNEGSKA (reference sequence). V lost 0 bases and J 9 bases, leaving 9 bases between the germline ends.